Presented here are 32 T cell receptor beta chains from one specimen sequenced in a study of CD8 T cells in ankylosing spondylitis. A single record per CDR3 protein comes from TCRdb applying MiXCR to the 5' RACE reads. Of more than 300,000 distinct CDR3 sequences in the sample, roughly 10% were seen once. The specimen was blood, either unsorted or a sorted T cell fraction (not recorded which). The receptors were sampled from a female donor with ankylosing spondylitis or in good health (not recorded which).

With regard to this clonotype: Germline is not matched at one junction end, which may reflect a read error. V gene TRBV28 combines with J gene TRBJ2-3; D is perhaps TRBD2 (8 bases). The CDR3 covers 13 residues. Germline values: CDR1 MDHEN, CDR2 SYDVKM. CDR3: CASSRGGTDTQNF. The CDR3 DNA reads as TGTGCCAGCAGCCGGGGGGGGACAGATACGCAGAATTTT.

This clonotype has a handful of counts. The rearrangement links TRBV27 to TRBJ2-2; tentative D call: TRBD1 (6 bases). This CDR3 comprises 15 residues. V lost 6 bases and J lost 6, with 17 bases in between. Germline CDR1 is MNHEY and CDR2 is SMNVEV (reference sequence). CDR3 loop: CASSNPGHMAGELFF. CDR3 DNA sequence: TGTGCCAGCAGCAATCCGGGACATATGGCCGGGGAGCTGTTTTTT.

The sample holds many counts of this clonotype. This chain joins TRBV5-1 and TRBJ2-7; D is ambiguous. The CDR3 runs 13 residues. The V gene lost 0 bases and the J gene lost 6 bases, with 10 bases spanning the gap. Germline lookup yields CDR1 SGHRS and CDR2 YFSETQ. The CDR3 coding sequence is TGCGCCAGCAGCTTGGACAGCCATAGCGAGCAGTACTTC. It translates to CASSLDSHSEQYF.

The chain carries TRBV20-1 and TRBJ2-1, with 14 nucleotides matching TRBD2. There are 15 residues in the CDR3. Germline CDR1 is DFQATT and CDR2 is SNEGSKA (reference sequence). V was pared by 6 bases and J by 8 bases, with 9 bases of the junction left unmatched. The CDR3 DNA is TGCAGTGCCTCCCCGACTAGCGGGAGGGGAGATGAGCAGTTCTTC. As protein: CSASPTSGRGDEQFF.

Concerning this clonotype: One base away lies a much larger clone, so this may be a sequencing read error. V is TRBV24-1 and J is TRBJ1-2, with D tentatively TRBD1 (5 bases). The CDR3 extends over 13 amino acids. The germline gives CDR1 KGHDR, CDR2 SFDVKD. V shed 8 bases and J shed 4 bases, with 13 bases lying between them. Written as DNA, the CDR3 is TGTGCCACCATCGAGGGACGGGTCTATGGCTACACCTTC. It codes for CATIEGRVYGYTF.

In its sample, this clonotype was seen many times. This chain joins TRBV12-3 or TRBV12-4 and TRBJ2-2, with a weak D call TRBD2 (6 bases). V lost 8 bases and J 0 bases, leaving 13 bases between the germline ends. The CDR3 is 15 amino acids. The CDR3 nucleotides read TGTGCCAGCCGACCGGGCGGGACGAACACCGGGGAGCTGTTTTTT. The encoded protein is CASRPGGTNTGELFF.

This clonotype was seen at least ten times. The DNA for the CDR3 is TGTGCCAGCAGTTTTGGGGGGAACTTGGGCTACACCTTC. It codes for CASSFGGNLGYTF. The V gene is TRBV27, the J gene TRBJ1-2; TRBD1 is a possible D gene (5 bases). Germline lookup yields CDR1 MNHEY and CDR2 SMNVEV (reference sequence). The V end lost 3 bases, the J end lost 8 bases, and 13 bases lay between the germline ends. The CDR3 has 13 residues.

This chain joins TRBV7-9 and TRBJ1-6; D is possibly TRBD1 (6 bases). The CDR3 has 16 residues. Germline V lookup: CDR1 SEHNR, CDR2 FQNEAQ (reference sequence). V lost 0 bases to trimming and J lost 10 bases, with 16 bases between them. The CDR3 spells CASSLAFQRGLSPLHF. CDR3 nucleotides: TGTGCCAGCAGCTTAGCGTTTCAAAGGGGGTTATCACCCCTCCACTTT.

This clonotype was counted between two and nine times. The chain links TRBV20-1 to TRBJ2-7, with D possibly being TRBD1 (5 bases). Germline V gene data show CDR1 as DFQATT and CDR2 as SNEGSKA (reference sequence). V was pared by 5 bases and J by 7 bases, with 18 bases between. This CDR3 region has 13 residues. The CDR3 loop is CSASDTRTREQYF. The CDR3 nucleotides read TGCAGTGCTTCGGACACCCGGACGCGGGAGCAGTACTTC.

V gene TRBV12-3 or TRBV12-4 combines with J gene TRBJ2-5; 9 positions match TRBD1. CDR3 size: 15 residues. The V segment lost 6 bases and the J segment 5 bases; nucleotides outside the gene matches: 10. CDR3 in DNA: TGTGCCAGCAGACTGACAGGGGGTTTGACGGAGACCCAGTACTTC. Its protein is CASRLTGGLTETQYF.

The genes are TRBV3-1 and TRBJ1-1, with TRBD1 matching over 7 bases. V shed 5 bases, J shed 9 bases, and the junction held 9 bases outside the gene matches. Germline CDR1 is LGHDT and CDR2 is YNNKEL (reference sequence). This CDR3 is built from 13 residues. CDR3 protein: CASSIGGRGQAFF. The DNA of the CDR3 is TGTGCCAGCAGCATCGGAGGGAGGGGGCAAGCTTTCTTT.

Ten or more counts support this clonotype. V and J are TRBV5-5 and TRBJ2-2; 8 bases are a match to TRBD2. This CDR3 spans 15 amino acids. V gave up 2 bases and J gave up 0 bases; unmatched junction bases: 0. CDR1 is SGHKS and CDR2 is YYEKEE in the germline V gene (reference sequence). The CDR3 sequence is CASSFSGANTGELFF. The CDR3 nucleotides read TGTGCCAGCAGCTTTAGCGGGGCGAACACCGGGGAGCTGTTTTTT.

This clonotype was found many times. The rearrangement links TRBV6-5 to TRBJ2-7; 7 nucleotides line up with TRBD2. The CDR3 extends over 16 amino acids. Per the germline V gene, CDR1 is MNHEY and CDR2 is SVGAGI. With V trimmed by 0 bases and J by 0 bases, 5 bases remained unmatched. The CDR3 DNA reads as TGTGCCAGCAGTTACTCGGGGGGGACCAGCTCCTACGAGCAGTACTTC. Its translation is CASSYSGGTSSYEQYF.

This clonotype appeared many times. V gene TRBV5-1 combines with J gene TRBJ2-7, with D possibly being TRBD2 (6 bases). The V and J ends lost 4 bases and 3 bases respectively, with 17 bases between them. The CDR3 extends over 15 amino acids. Germline loops: CDR1 SGHRS, CDR2 YFSETQ. The CDR3 spells CASSDLRGSNYEQYF. The DNA for the CDR3 is TGCGCCAGCAGCGACCTGCGGGGCTCAAACTACGAGCAGTACTTC.

This clonotype was observed a handful of times. CDR3 nucleotide sequence: TGTGCCAGCAGCTTAGGTTCGGGACAGGGGCGCTACGAGCAGTACTTC. Encoded protein: CASSLGSGQGRYEQYF. This chain links TRBV7-2 with TRBJ2-7; 10 bases are a match to TRBD1. Per the germline V gene, CDR1 is SGHTA and CDR2 is FQGNSA. The CDR3 length is 16 residues. The V and J ends lost 1 base and 3 bases, in that order; junction bases with no gene match: 6.

The rearrangement links TRBV7-8 to TRBJ2-7, with unresolved D. The CDR3 sequence is 14 residues long. Deletions cut 3 bases from V and 0 bases from J, with 9 bases between. The germline gives CDR1 SGHVS, CDR2 FQNEAQ. CDR3 in amino acids: CASSLGWDSYEQYF. The DNA for the CDR3 is TGTGCCAGCAGCTTGGGTTGGGACTCCTACGAGCAGTACTTC. The entire variable domain, with the rest obtained from reference TRBV7-8 and TRBJ2-7, is as follows: GAGVSQSPRYKVAKRGQDVALRCDPISGHVSLFWYQQALGQGPEFLTYFQNEAQLDKSGLPSDRFFAERPEGSVSTLKIQRTQQEDSAVYLCASSLGWDSYEQYFGPGTRLTVT.

There are many counts of this clonotype. The gene calls are TRBV5-1 and TRBJ1-2, with 9 bases lining up with TRBD1. J lost 8 bases, V lost 3 bases, and 8 bases had no gene match. Germline CDR1 SGHRS, CDR2 YFSETQ. The CDR3 extends over 14 amino acids. As DNA, the CDR3 is TGCGCCAGCAGCTGGGGACAGGGCGAAGGGGGCTACACCTTC. It specifies CASSWGQGEGGYTF.

The chain combines TRBV20-1 with TRBJ1-6; D is unclear. Germline CDR1 DFQATT, CDR2 SNEGSKA (reference sequence). The germline V and J ends were trimmed by 5 bases and 3 bases, with 17 bases remaining between them. The CDR3 contains 16 residues. Here the CDR3 DNA reads TGCAGTGCTTCGACGGTACAGAGGGTCTATAATTCACCCCTCCACTTT. Residues: CSASTVQRVYNSPLHF.

Only a few counts were recorded for this clonotype. The chain uses TRBV5-1 and TRBJ2-7; D may be TRBD2 (6 bases). The CDR3 is made up of 13 amino acids. The germline V gene has CDR1 SGHRS and CDR2 YFSETQ. Trimming took off 4 bases at V and 6 bases at J, with 14 bases between the two ends. CDR3 sequence: CASSTGSRGEQYF. Here the CDR3 DNA reads TGCGCCAGCAGCACAGGTTCGCGGGGCGAGCAGTACTTC.

This clonotype was recorded many times. The chain recombines TRBV25-1 with TRBJ2-3; 12 nucleotides align to TRBD2. The CDR3 is made up of 16 amino acids. In germline, CDR1 is MGHDK, CDR2 SYGVNS. V shed 4 bases, J shed 1 base, and the junction held 3 bases outside the gene matches. The CDR3 reads CASSALAGGGTDTQYF. In DNA form, the CDR3 reads TGTGCCAGCAGTGCGCTAGCGGGAGGGGGCACAGATACGCAGTATTTT.

The sample holds many counts of this clonotype. CDR3 coding DNA: TGCGCCAGCAGCTTGGCCTCAGGGGTTTGCTACGAGCAGTACTTC. This encodes CASSLASGVCYEQYF. V gene TRBV5-1 combines with J gene TRBJ2-7, with a weak D call TRBD1 (6 bases). The CDR3 has 15 residues. V lost 0 bases and J 3 bases, leaving 13 bases between the germline ends. CDR1 is SGHRS and CDR2 is YFSETQ in the germline V gene.

The rearrangement joins TRBV6-5 to TRBJ2-3, with unresolved D. The V gene's germline CDR1 is MNHEY and CDR2 SVGAGI. CDR3 length equals 14 residues. V was trimmed by 2 bases and J by 4 bases, leaving 10 bases between them. CDR3 bases: TGTGCCAGCAGTTACGATGGGGTTCCAGATACGCAGTATTTT. Protein: CASSYDGVPDTQYF.

This clonotype has ten or more counts. This chain uses TRBV10-3 with TRBJ1-3; D uncertain. V lost 5 bases to trimming and J lost 0 bases, with 23 bases between them. Per the germline V gene, CDR1 is ENHRY and CDR2 is SYGVKD. The CDR3 covers 19 residues. As DNA, the CDR3 is TGTGCCATCAGTAAGCCGGCGCGTAGAGCCTACAACTCTGGAAACACCATATATTTT. As protein: CAISKPARRAYNSGNTIYF.

The J gene is TRBJ1-1, the V gene TRBV12-3 or TRBV12-4, with D possibly TRBD1 on 5 matching bases. Deletions cut 2 bases from V and 4 bases from J, with 8 bases between. CDR3 length: 13 residues. The CDR3 loop is CASSLKGSTEAFF. DNA of the CDR3: TGTGCCAGCAGTTTAAAGGGGAGCACTGAAGCTTTCTTT.

The chain joins TRBV5-1 to TRBJ2-7; 9 bases are a match to TRBD2. Germline loops: CDR1 SGHRS, CDR2 YFSETQ. The CDR3 consists of 15 residues. V gave up 3 bases and J gave up 4 bases; unmatched junction bases: 8. The CDR3 sequence is CASSWGGAGGYEQYF. CDR3 in DNA: TGCGCCAGCAGCTGGGGGGGAGCGGGAGGTTACGAGCAGTACTTC. The whole variable domain, filled in from reference TRBV5-1 and TRBJ2-7, reads KAGVTQTPRYLIKTRGQQVTLSCSPISGHRSVSWYQQTPGQGLQFLFEYFSETQRNKGNFPGRFSGRQFSNSRSEMNVSTLELGDSALYLCASSWGGAGGYEQYFGPGTRLTVT.

The chain recombines TRBV11-2 with TRBJ2-3; D gene unclear. Trimming took 6 bases from V and 0 from J, leaving 10 bases between them. The CDR3 is made up of 14 amino acids. In germline, CDR1 is SGHAT, CDR2 FQNNGV. This CDR3 reads CASRLKSSTDTQYF. The CDR3 DNA sequence: TGTGCCAGCAGATTGAAGAGTAGCACAGATACGCAGTATTTT.

In this sample, this clonotype turned up many times. The chain uses TRBV7-8 and TRBJ2-3; D not certain. CDR1 is SGHVS and CDR2 is FQNEAQ in the germline V gene. Trimming removed 5 bases from V and 0 bases from J, with 9 bases in between. The CDR3 covers 14 residues. The CDR3 spells CASSATASTDTQYF. As DNA, the CDR3 is TGTGCCAGCAGCGCCACAGCCAGCACAGATACGCAGTATTTT.

This clonotype was seen ten or more times. The chain couples TRBV5-1 to TRBJ2-1; 11 positions agree with TRBD2. Germline lookup yields CDR1 SGHRS and CDR2 YFSETQ. Trimming took 2 bases from V and 9 from J; bases not matched to a gene: 7. There are 15 residues in the CDR3. CDR3 DNA sequence: TGCGCCAGCAGCTTTTTAGCGGGGGGGCCGGTTGAGCAGTTCTTC. This codes for CASSFLAGGPVEQFF.

The table lists this clonotype with many counts. The rearrangement links TRBV10-3 to TRBJ2-1; maybe TRBD2 (5 bases). Looked up from germline, CDR1 is ENHRY and CDR2 is SYGVKD. V lost 4 bases, J lost 2 bases, and 12 bases lay in between. This CDR3 has 15 amino acids. In DNA, the CDR3 is TGTGCCATCAGTGGGGGTTGGAGGCCCTACAATGAGCAGTTCTTC. Translating gives CAISGGWRPYNEQFF.

V gene TRBV6-6 combines with J gene TRBJ1-2; D is unresolved. The length of the CDR3 is 13 residues. Between the trimmed V and J ends, which lost 7 bases and 6 bases, there was a span of 15 bases. The germline gives CDR1 MNHNY, CDR2 SVGAGI (reference sequence). The CDR3 reads CASTGPLMDGYTF. The CDR3 bases are TGTGCCAGCACAGGTCCTCTTATGGATGGCTACACCTTC.

There are many counts of this clonotype. The J gene is TRBJ1-2, the V gene TRBV29-1; the D gene is possibly TRBD1 (6 bases). Germline CDR1 SQVTM, CDR2 ANQGSEA. CDR3 size: 13 residues. V shed 2 bases and J shed 7 bases, with 14 bases lying between them. The CDR3 loop reads CSVEPTGSGGYTF. CDR3 sequence (DNA): TGCAGCGTTGAACCCACAGGGTCTGGTGGCTACACCTTC.

This clonotype was recorded many times. V and J are TRBV5-1 and TRBJ2-7; 10 nucleotides line up with TRBD1. CDR1 and CDR2 from the germline V gene are SGHRS and YFSETQ. Germline trimming cut 2 bases from V and 1 base from J; bases unmatched to any gene: 9. This CDR3 region has 17 residues. CDR3 in amino acids: CASSLASGQGISYEQYF. The CDR3 bases are TGCGCCAGCAGCTTAGCGTCGGGACAGGGGATTTCCTACGAGCAGTACTTC. Full variable domain (missing parts from reference TRBV5-1 and TRBJ2-7): KAGVTQTPRYLIKTRGQQVTLSCSPISGHRSVSWYQQTPGQGLQFLFEYFSETQRNKGNFPGRFSGRQFSNSRSEMNVSTLELGDSALYLCASSLASGQGISYEQYFGPGTRLTVT.